These 21 T cell receptor beta chains originate from one sample sequenced in a study of shared clonotypes between healthy human individuals. Sequencing was performed with immunoSEQ multiplex PCR; in TCRdb, only in-frame clones are kept and a portion is missing. The sample has 1.4 million or so clones; around 98.5% are singletons. The sample consisted of naive CD4+ T cells sorted from blood. Subset indicated: CD45RA+ positively selected. These receptor sequences come from a man aged 30 to 45 in good health.

The chain carries TRBV11-2 and TRBJ2-3; D is ambiguous. Germline CDR1 and CDR2: SGHAT and FQNNGV. Between the trimmed V and J ends, which lost 5 bases and 0 bases, there was a span of 21 bases. This CDR3 region has 18 residues. The CDR3 DNA follows: TGTGCCAGCAGCCAGAACGAACTCCGGGCCTTTAGCACAGATACGCAGTATTTT. Encoded protein: CASSQNELRAFSTDTQYF.

CDR3 sequence: CASSLEGQGNYEQYF. CDR3 DNA: TGTGCCAGCAGCTTAGAAGGACAGGGAAACTACGAGCAGTACTTC. The chain is built from TRBV7-9 and TRBJ2-7; 8 nucleotides match TRBD1. Germline V gives CDR1 SEHNR, CDR2 FQNEAQ (reference sequence). Trimming at V came to 1 base and at J to 3 bases, leaving 5 bases not matched to a gene. CDR3 length: 15 amino acids. The complete variable domain, with remaining parts taken from reference TRBV7-9 and TRBJ2-7, reads DTGVSQNPRHKITKRGQNVTFRCDPISEHNRLYWYRQTLGQGPEFLTYFQNEAQLEKSRLLSDRFSAERPKGSFSTLEIQRTEQGDSAMYLCASSLEGQGNYEQYFGPGTRLTVT.

The J gene is TRBJ2-1, the V gene TRBV5-1; D call uncertain. This CDR3 spans 15 amino acids. The germline CDR1 and CDR2 sequences are SGHRS and YFSETQ. The V end was cut by 1 base, the J end by 4 bases, with 12 bases between. The CDR3 DNA reads as TGCGCCAGCAGCTTGAAGACCCAAGGGTACAATGAGCAGTTCTTC. It codes for CASSLKTQGYNEQFF.

As regards this clone: Different DNA sequences within this sample yield the same CDR3. The CDR3 loop is CASSLVLADTQYF. The CDR3 nucleotides are TGCGCCAGCAGCTTGGTGCTAGCGGATACGCAGTATTTT. The chain is built from TRBV5-1 and TRBJ2-3; D is perhaps TRBD2 (6 bases). V was pared by 0 bases and J by 6 bases, with 8 bases between. The CDR3 is made up of 13 amino acids. Germline CDR1 SGHRS, CDR2 YFSETQ. The whole variable domain, remainder taken from reference TRBV5-1 and TRBJ2-3, is KAGVTQTPRYLIKTRGQQVTLSCSPISGHRSVSWYQQTPGQGLQFLFEYFSETQRNKGNFPGRFSGRQFSNSRSEMNVSTLELGDSALYLCASSLVLADTQYFGPGTRLTVL.

The rearrangement joins TRBV25-1 to TRBJ1-1, with TRBD1 identical over 8 bases. The CDR3 is made up of 13 amino acids. Germline CDR1 reads MGHDK; CDR2 reads SYGVNS. V was clipped by 10 bases and J by 0 bases; unmatched bases: 4. CDR3 protein: CATGGSVNTEAFF. CDR3 DNA: TGTGCCACAGGGGGCTCGGTGAACACTGAAGCTTTCTTT.

This chain links TRBV13 with TRBJ2-3; tentatively, D is TRBD1 or TRBD2 (5 bases each). V was trimmed by 4 bases and J by 4 bases, leaving 15 bases between them. CDR3 size: 15 residues. Per germline, CDR1 PRHDT and CDR2 FYEKMQ (reference sequence). The CDR3: CASSSRGQSADTQYF. The CDR3 nucleotides read TGTGCCAGCAGCTCCCGGGGCCAAAGCGCAGATACGCAGTATTTT. The variable domain in full, completed from reference TRBV13 and TRBJ2-3, reads AAGVIQSPRHLIKEKRETATLKCYPIPRHDTVYWYQQGPGQDPQFLISFYEKMQSDKGSIPDRFSAQQFSDYHSELNMSSLELGDSALYFCASSSRGQSADTQYFGPGTRLTVL.

The chain employs TRBV4-1 and TRBJ2-6; 9 bases fit TRBD1. Per germline, CDR1 MGHRA and CDR2 YSYEKL. J was trimmed by 2 bases and V by 2 bases; bases with no gene match: 4. There are 17 residues in the CDR3. In DNA form, the CDR3 reads TGCGCCAGCAGCCAAACAGGGGGCGAAGCTGGGGCCAACGTCCTGACTTTC. Protein sequence: CASSQTGGEAGANVLTF.

The CDR3 spells CASSPTRGLARHTQYF. Written as DNA, the CDR3 is TGTGCCAGCAGCCCTACCAGGGGACTAGCGAGGCATACGCAGTATTTT. The chain carries TRBV7-3 and TRBJ2-3; 10 bases line up with TRBD2. V was clipped by 5 bases and J by 7 bases; unmatched bases: 12. CDR3 size: 16 residues. Germline V gene data show CDR1 as SGHTA and CDR2 as FQGTGA.

This clone was picked up one time. This chain connects TRBV10-1 to TRBJ2-3; perhaps TRBD1 as D (6 bases). This CDR3 contains 19 residues. V gave up 8 bases and J gave up 2 bases, with 29 bases separating them. CDR1 is WNHNN and CDR2 is SYGVQD in the germline V gene (reference sequence). Written as DNA, the CDR3 is TGCGCCAGCGCGATTAGACAGGCTTTGACCTCCTGGTCCACAGATACGCAGTATTTT. It is translated as CASAIRQALTSWSTDTQYF.

V is TRBV5-8 and J is TRBJ2-5; D possibly uses TRBD1 or TRBD2 (5 bases each). With 1 base removed from V and 5 bases from J, the gap between germline ends came to 9 bases. The CDR3 loop spans 13 amino acids. CDR1 is SGHTS, CDR2 YDEGEE, per germline. The chain's CDR3 is CASSLRGTETQYF. DNA for the CDR3: TGTGCCAGCAGCTTGAGAGGGACGGAGACCCAGTACTTC.

V gene TRBV4-3 combines with J gene TRBJ1-3; no reliable D call. The V gene lost 4 bases and the J gene lost 1 base, with 17 bases spanning the gap. Germline CDR1 LGHNA, CDR2 YSLEER. The CDR3 extends over 17 amino acids. As DNA, the CDR3 is TGCGCCAGCAGCCGATGGGTGGGAGAGCGGTCTGGAAACACCATATATTTT. Translation: CASSRWVGERSGNTIYF.

The rearrangement joins TRBV11-3 to TRBJ2-7; weak D call: TRBD2 (5 bases). This CDR3 is built from 14 residues. V was shortened by 2 bases and J by 6 bases, with 14 bases between the two germline ends. Per germline, CDR1 SGHNT and CDR2 YENEEA. The CDR3 bases are TGTGCCAGCAGCTTAAGTCGGGGTTCGGGCGAGCAGTACTTC. This codes for CASSLSRGSGEQYF.

The chain uses TRBV5-1 and TRBJ2-2, with D possibly TRBD2 on 6 matching bases. V lost 4 bases and J lost 5, with 21 bases in between. The V gene's germline CDR1 is SGHRS and CDR2 YFSETQ. The CDR3 has 17 amino acids. CDR3 amino acids: CASSPRMGEALTGELFF. The CDR3 region has the DNA TGCGCCAGCAGCCCACGGATGGGGGAGGCGTTGACCGGGGAGCTGTTTTTT.

The V call is TRBV19, the J call TRBJ2-1; D remains unclear. V was cut by 3 bases and J by 3 bases, with 12 bases left in between. CDR1 is LNHDA, CDR2 SQIVND, per germline (reference sequence). There are 15 residues in the CDR3. CDR3 sequence: CASSIKVSVYNEQFF. The CDR3 DNA reads as TGTGCCAGTAGTATTAAGGTGTCCGTCTACAATGAGCAGTTCTTC.

The V gene is TRBV9, the J gene TRBJ2-5; D is possibly TRBD2 (5 bases). The V end lost 4 bases, the J end lost 2 bases, and 15 bases lay between the germline ends. This CDR3 contains 15 residues. Germline V lookup: CDR1 SGDLS, CDR2 YYNGEE. CDR3 nucleotides: TGTGCCAGCAGCCTAGGTGAGGGCACGCAAGAGACCCAGTACTTC. It encodes CASSLGEGTQETQYF.

This chain uses TRBV29-1 with TRBJ2-5; 9 bases are a match to TRBD1. The ends lost 4 bases at V and 5 bases at J; junction bases unmatched: 5. From germline, CDR1 is SQVTM and CDR2 ANQGSEA. This CDR3 is built from 13 residues. The CDR3 DNA follows: TGCAGCGTTGTGGGGACAGGGCCGGAGACCCAGTACTTC. This codes for CSVVGTGPETQYF.

This clone was counted a single time. The V call is TRBV9, the J call TRBJ2-7, with 10 nucleotides matching TRBD1. The trim removed 3 bases at V and 6 bases at J, leaving 3 bases unmatched. CDR1 is SGDLS, CDR2 YYNGEE, per germline. The CDR3 extends over 13 amino acids. CDR3 coding DNA: TGTGCCAGCAGCGCCCGGACAGGGGGCGAGCAGTACTTC. Amino acids: CASSARTGGEQYF.

The V call is TRBV2, the J call TRBJ2-7; D unresolved. Germline-derived CDR1 and CDR2 are SNHLY and FYNNEI. The CDR3 consists of 15 residues. Trimming took off 7 bases at V and 2 bases at J, with 18 bases between the two ends. As DNA, the CDR3 is TGTGCCAGCATCCCATTTCCGGTAGTCACCTACGAGCAGTACTTC. It translates to CASIPFPVVTYEQYF. Together with reference TRBV2 and TRBJ2-7, the CDR3 gives the full variable domain: EPEVTQTPSHQVTQMGQEVILRCVPISNHLYFYWYRQILGQKVEFLVSFYNNEISEKSEIFDDQFSVERPDGSNFTLKIRSTKLEDSAMYFCASIPFPVVTYEQYFGPGTRLTVT.

The chain recombines TRBV18 with TRBJ2-3; TRBD2 is a possible D gene (6 bases). The CDR3 is 15 amino acids. The V end lost 3 bases, the J end lost 5 bases, and 15 bases lay between the germline ends. The germline V gene encodes CDR1 KGHSH and CDR2 LQKENI. The CDR3 region is CASSPPSTSLDTQYF. The CDR3 DNA sequence: TGTGCCAGCTCACCTCCCTCGACTAGTCTAGATACGCAGTATTTT.

This chain joins TRBV18 and TRBJ2-3, with D uncertain. Trimming cost V 9 bases and J 0 bases, with 4 bases left between them. Germline loops: CDR1 KGHSH, CDR2 LQKENI. The CDR3 contains 11 residues. Here the CDR3 reads CASASTDTQYF. The DNA for the CDR3 is TGTGCCAGTGCGAGCACAGATACGCAGTATTTT.

This chain connects TRBV27 to TRBJ2-7; the D is unclear. Germline CDR1 reads MNHEY; CDR2 reads SMNVEV (reference sequence). The CDR3 consists of 14 residues. V dropped 10 bases and J dropped 7 bases, with 23 bases sitting between them. The CDR3 loop reads CATQPLGHTSEQYF. The DNA of the CDR3 is TGTGCCACGCAACCTCTAGGCCACACAAGTGAGCAGTACTTC.